This note documents a single T cell receptor (beta chain) sequence. Its antigen is unidentified. Germline V gene data show CDR1 as SGDLS and CDR2 as YYNGEE. Trimming stripped 0 bases from V and 3 bases from J, with 13 bases between. The CDR3 spans 15 residues. Every immunoSEQ plate was one replicate of a subset's evenly spread DNA. In the original analysis: Quality scores were absent from the junction-only immunoSEQ sequences, so filtering differed. Sequencing used immunoSEQ multiplex PCR; TCRdb keeps in-frame clones, though not all of them. V and J calls and clone size follow that table, whereas D and trimming were derived from the DNA. The data contain fewer than 650,000 clones, 75% to 85% of them singletons. The data derive from a study of shared clonotypes between healthy human individuals. Donors, without exception, were Caucasian adults residing in Nashville, Tennessee. Findings and caveats of the study: The donor pool, a small one, limited the genetic and exposure-history diversity represented.

This chain uses TRBV9 with TRBJ2-7; D is perhaps TRBD1 or TRBD2 (6 bases each). This receptor was obtained from a woman aged 40-49 years in good health. Some clones in this sample may be carry-over from other donors' samples. The sample taken for sequencing was PBMCs. The CDR3 here is CASSVEGGGVYEQYF. The CDR3 coding sequence is TGTGCCAGCAGCGTAGAGGGGGGAGGAGTCTACGAGCAGTACTTC.